Following are 20 T cell receptor beta chains from one sample sequenced in a study of blood T cell repertoires in COVID-19. TCRdb keeps only in-frame clones here, not all; method: immunoSEQ multiplex PCR. The table includes hundreds of thousands of clones, around 85% detected once. The specimen was peripheral blood. The receptor source for this set is a woman under 40 who had recovered from COVID-19.

V gene TRBV18 combines with J gene TRBJ2-1, with TRBD2 matching 7 bases. V was clipped by 3 bases and J by 0 bases; unmatched bases: 5. The CDR3 contains 16 residues. CDR1 and CDR2 from the germline V gene are KGHSH and LQKENI. The CDR3 coding sequence is TGTGCCAGCTCACCTTCAAGCGGGGCCTCCTACAATGAGCAGTTCTTC. As protein: CASSPSSGASYNEQFF.

The V and J genes are TRBV15 and TRBJ2-4, with D possibly matching TRBD1 (5 bases). Between the trimmed V and J ends, which lost 0 bases and 1 base, there was a span of 10 bases. The CDR3 is 16 amino acids. Germline values: CDR1 LNHNV, CDR2 YYDKDF (reference sequence). CDR3 sequence: CATSRDQGVAKNIQYF. The DNA for the CDR3 is TGTGCCACCAGCAGAGACCAAGGGGTTGCCAAAAACATTCAGTACTTC.

The chain recombines TRBV18 with TRBJ2-1, with 7 bases aligning to TRBD1. V was clipped by 5 bases and J by 5 bases; unmatched bases: 9. This CDR3 spans 15 amino acids. Germline lookup yields CDR1 KGHSH and CDR2 LQKENI. The CDR3 here is CASSFTGATNNEQFF. CDR3 nucleotide sequence: TGTGCCAGCTCATTCACAGGGGCGACAAACAATGAGCAGTTCTTC.

The chain carries TRBV13 and TRBJ1-1, with 9 bases that match TRBD1. Germline assignment: CDR1 PRHDT and CDR2 FYEKMQ (reference sequence). This CDR3 is built from 14 residues. V shed 5 bases and J 2 bases; nucleotides not matched to a gene: 3. CDR3: CASSLTGGNTEAFF. The CDR3 DNA is TGTGCCAGCAGCCTGACAGGGGGAAACACTGAAGCTTTCTTT. Looking up the rest from reference TRBV13 and TRBJ1-1 gives the full variable domain: AAGVIQSPRHLIKEKRETATLKCYPIPRHDTVYWYQQGPGQDPQFLISFYEKMQSDKGSIPDRFSAQQFSDYHSELNMSSLELGDSALYFCASSLTGGNTEAFFGQGTRLTVV.

The chain joins TRBV2 to TRBJ1-1; D remains unclear. V dropped 3 bases and J dropped 1 base, with 9 bases sitting between them. The CDR3 spans 14 residues. CDR1 is SNHLY, CDR2 FYNNEI, per germline. The CDR3 region is CASSERGSNTEAFF. The DNA of the CDR3 is TGTGCCAGCAGTGAGCGGGGTTCGAACACTGAAGCTTTCTTT.

This rearrangement joins TRBV7-8 to TRBJ2-7; a weak D match, TRBD2 (5 bases). Germline V lookup: CDR1 SGHVS, CDR2 FQNEAQ. This CDR3 has 13 amino acids. V was shortened by 5 bases and J by 0 bases, with 8 bases between the two germline ends. For the CDR3, the DNA is TGTGCCAGCAGCCTGAGGGCCTCCTACGAGCAGTACTTC. Translating gives CASSLRASYEQYF.

The chain uses TRBV4-1 and TRBJ1-1, with D maybe TRBD1 (6 bases). The CDR3 runs to 13 residues. The germline CDR1 and CDR2 sequences are MGHRA and YSYEKL. V lost 0 bases to trimming and J lost 10 bases, with 12 bases between them. The CDR3 region has the DNA TGCGCCAGCAGCCAAGATCAAGGACAGAGAGCTTTCTTT. This translates into CASSQDQGQRAFF.

This rearrangement joins TRBV11-2 to TRBJ2-3; perhaps TRBD2 as D (5 bases). Trimming removed 0 bases at V and 1 base at J, with 14 bases between. Germline V lookup: CDR1 SGHAT, CDR2 FQNNGV. The CDR3 sequence is 17 residues long. CDR3 nucleotide sequence: TGTGCCAGCAGCTTAGAAGGAAGCGGTATACGCACAGATACGCAGTATTTT. This codes for CASSLEGSGIRTDTQYF. Drawing the rest from reference TRBV11-2 and TRBJ2-3, the complete variable domain is EAGVAQSPRYKIIEKRQSVAFWCNPISGHATLYWYQQILGQGPKLLIQFQNNGVVDDSQLPKDRFSAERLKGVDSTLKIQPAKLEDSAVYLCASSLEGSGIRTDTQYFGPGTRLTVL.

V is TRBV6-5 and J is TRBJ1-5; no reliable D call. Trimming pared 6 bases from V and 4 bases from J, leaving 10 bases between. This CDR3 region has 13 residues. In germline, CDR1 is MNHEY, CDR2 SVGAGI. CDR3: CASRAGRNQPQHF. CDR3 sequence (DNA): TGTGCCAGCAGGGCCGGGAGAAATCAGCCCCAGCATTTT.

This clone was observed a handful of times. The V gene is TRBV28, the J gene TRBJ1-5; 9 bases line up with TRBD1. The germline V gene has CDR1 MDHEN and CDR2 SYDVKM. The CDR3 covers 15 residues. The V and J ends lost 5 bases and 4 bases, in that order; junction bases with no gene match: 6. The CDR3 protein is CASSPVDRGNQPQHF. For the CDR3, the DNA is TGTGCCAGCAGTCCGGTGGACAGGGGTAATCAGCCCCAGCATTTT.

V usage is TRBV27 and J usage is TRBJ2-2, with a possible D match to TRBD1 (6 bases). This CDR3 is 15 amino acids long. From germline, CDR1 is MNHEY and CDR2 SMNVEV (reference sequence). The ends were cut back, 3 bases at V and 7 bases at J, with 15 bases in the middle. The CDR3 protein is CASSLRNRVGGELFF. The CDR3 coding sequence is TGTGCCAGCAGTTTGCGAAACAGGGTAGGCGGGGAGCTGTTTTTT.

The gene calls are TRBV5-1 and TRBJ2-1; D remains unclear. CDR1 SGHRS and CDR2 YFSETQ come from the germline V gene. Trimming removed 3 bases from V and 6 bases from J, with 10 bases in between. CDR3 size: 13 residues. This CDR3 reads CASSSTSPNEQFF. CDR3 DNA: TGCGCCAGCAGCTCAACGAGCCCCAATGAGCAGTTCTTC. Filled out from reference TRBV5-1 and TRBJ2-1, the complete variable domain reads KAGVTQTPRYLIKTRGQQVTLSCSPISGHRSVSWYQQTPGQGLQFLFEYFSETQRNKGNFPGRFSGRQFSNSRSEMNVSTLELGDSALYLCASSSTSPNEQFFGPGTRLTVL.

The chain joins TRBV11-1 to TRBJ2-2, with 8 bases matching TRBD1. From germline, CDR1 is SGHAT and CDR2 FQDESV (reference sequence). The CDR3 contains 16 residues. J was trimmed by 1 base and V by 4 bases; bases with no gene match: 5. CDR3 nucleotides: TGTGCCAGCAGCTCCCGGACAGGGATGAACACCGGGGAGCTGTTTTTT. Translation gives CASSSRTGMNTGELFF.

The CDR3 region is CSAVRDTSTTDTQYF. The CDR3 region has the DNA TGCAGCGCCGTTAGGGACACATCCACCACAGATACGCAGTATTTT. The genes are TRBV29-1 and TRBJ2-3; perhaps TRBD1 as D (6 bases). The germline V gene encodes CDR1 SQVTM and CDR2 ANQGSEA. This CDR3 is 15 amino acids long. The V end was cut by 7 bases, the J end by 2 bases, with 19 bases between.

The V and J genes are TRBV7-9 and TRBJ2-3, with 12 bases that match TRBD2. V was pared by 4 bases and J by 0 bases, with 8 bases of the junction left unmatched. The CDR3 covers 18 residues. Looked up from germline, CDR1 is SEHNR and CDR2 is FQNEAQ (reference sequence). For the CDR3, the DNA is TGTGCCAGCAGCTCAACCCGACTAGCGGGAGCCAGCACAGATACGCAGTATTTT. This gives the protein CASSSTRLAGASTDTQYF.

The V gene is TRBV18, the J gene TRBJ1-5; 9 nucleotides line up with TRBD1. The CDR3 is 16 amino acids. Germline V gene data show CDR1 as KGHSH and CDR2 as LQKENI. V dropped 0 bases and J dropped 9; count of bases not matched to a gene: 9. CDR3 loop: CASSPPAGQGIWPQHF. In nucleotides, the CDR3 is TGTGCCAGCTCACCACCGGCCGGACAGGGGATTTGGCCCCAGCATTTT.

The V call is TRBV9, the J call TRBJ2-5; the match to TRBD1 covers 9 bases. Germline V gene lookup returns CDR1 SGDLS and CDR2 YYNGEE. Trimming at V came to 3 bases and at J to 5 bases, leaving 2 bases not matched to a gene. This CDR3 has 13 amino acids. As DNA, the CDR3 is TGTGCCAGCAGCGGGGACAGGGCCGAGACCCAGTACTTC. This gives the protein CASSGDRAETQYF.

The gene calls are TRBV4-1 and TRBJ2-7; D not certain. Germline lookup yields CDR1 MGHRA and CDR2 YSYEKL. The CDR3 covers 13 residues. V was trimmed by 2 bases and J by 6 bases, leaving 11 bases between them. CDR3 residues: CASSQLGNSEQYF. The CDR3, as DNA: TGCGCCAGCAGCCAATTAGGAAACAGCGAGCAGTACTTC.

This rearrangement joins TRBV19 to TRBJ2-3; D is perhaps TRBD2 (6 bases). The V end lost 3 bases, the J end lost 6 bases, and 13 bases lay between the germline ends. Per the germline V gene, CDR1 is LNHDA and CDR2 is SQIVND (reference sequence). The CDR3 runs to 14 residues. CDR3 sequence (DNA): TGTGCCAGTAGTATTAAGCTAGCGAGGGATACGCAGTATTTT. Translating gives CASSIKLARDTQYF.

The J gene is TRBJ2-3, the V gene TRBV24-1; D may be TRBD2 (5 bases). V was trimmed by 5 bases and J by 2 bases, leaving 13 bases between them. There are 15 residues in the CDR3. Germline assignment: CDR1 KGHDR and CDR2 SFDVKD. As DNA, the CDR3 is TGTGCCACCAGTGCCCGCGCGGGCTACACAGATACGCAGTATTTT. It specifies CATSARAGYTDTQYF.